What follows describes a single TCR beta chain. There is no known antigen for this receptor. There are no base qualities to consult, and no much larger clone falls within one base. This sample is part of a study of shared clonotypes between healthy human individuals (TCRdb year 2020). For the study in its entirety: The cohort included three men and a couple of women between 18 and 49 years of age. Between about 0.85 and 9.5 billion PBMCs per donor were obtained by leukapheresis. To estimate repertoire size and how much clonotype sharing occurs between individuals, the study deeply sequenced the blood TCR repertoires of five healthy adults. Per donor, three plates each were used for CD4 naive and CD4 memory, two for CD8 naive, and one for CD8 memory. Libraries were prepared and TCR repertoires were sequenced by different laboratories using diverse techniques, in order to increase sequencing depth and limit assay-specific biases.

TCR CDR3 regions were amplified from genomic DNA by multiplex PCR using the deep immunoSEQ assay. Extracted genomic DNA from each cell subset was spread evenly across all wells of several immunoSEQ 96-well plates, with each plate serving as a replicate. For sorted subsets, roughly 0.2 ug genomic DNA, equal to 30,000 to 35,000 T cell genomes, was loaded into each replicate PCR. Purified libraries were quantified with a Qubit 3.0 fluorometer, sized on a Bioanalyzer 2100, and re-quantified with the KAPA Library Quantification kit. Every immunoSEQ 96-well plate was sequenced on a separate single-read 150-cycle Illumina NextSeq 550 flow cell. As for the original processing: Because the immunoSEQ output included only junctional sequences and no quality scores, the filtering could not be the same as the filtering used for full-length reads. To assign V/J genes and CDR3, sequences were annotated against IMGT germline references using PyIR, a Python wrapper for IgBLAST v1.9. Reads were filtered out if the reads had weak V/J assignments (E-value above 1e-6), no CDR3, stop codons, out-of-frame junctions, or ambiguous translated residues. V3J clonotypes were defined by identical inferred V gene, J gene, and CDR3 amino acid sequence. Percentage overlap between repertoires was calculated by dividing the number of shared unique clonotypes by the size of the smaller repertoire. Richness of each repertoire was evaluated using RTK rarefaction, the Chao1 estimator, and Recon v2.1 estimates of unobserved clonotypes. For all TCRbeta clonotypes obtained by the gDNA method from several donors, generation probabilities were computed with OLGA. TCRdb re-hosts the immuneACCESS table, in-frame sequences only. Its copies lack some clones; in the studies checked, an unresolved V gene accounts for under half of them, and the cause for the rest is not known. V and J calls and clone size are given by that table; D and trimming were obtained from the DNA. The sample table shows about 980,000 clones, and around three quarters are seen once. The ten largest clonotypes hold around 1.5% of the sample.

Healthy HIV-negative adults with no recently reported acute infections or vaccinations were included as donors. Every donor was a Caucasian adult residing in Nashville, Tennessee, USA. CD4+ T cells were enriched by magnetic negative selection; naive cells were then positively selected on CD45RA, and the negative fraction formed the memory subset. After blood collection by leukapheresis, PBMCs were isolated using Ficoll-Histopaque density gradient centrifugation and then cryopreserved in the vapor phase of liquid nitrogen. Analytical flow cytometry was used to check the purity and quantity of every magnetically sorted T cell population. Genomic DNA was isolated from every sorted fraction and measured by UV absorbance on a Nanodrop 2000c. V loses 5 bases at its end and J loses 4 bases; junction bases beyond the gene matches: 7. The CDR3 spans 14 residues, from the cysteine through the phenylalanine. The retained sequence is limited to the CDR3, 42 bases, with the frame set at the first base. In the germline V gene, CDR1 corresponds to SGHTA and CDR2 to FQGNSA.

Overall results and qualifications from the work: Sampling was limited to blood, and TCR repertoires in tissue likely differ from TCR repertoires in blood. Pairwise subsampling led to the expectation that sequencing depth would affect the degree of clonotype sharing among donors. Incomplete sequencing was indicated by rarefaction of sorted-subset datasets, despite the large sequencing depth. Because the study included a small number of donors, the genetic and exposure-history diversity represented was limited. Compared with non-shared clonotypes, clonotypes shared by all four sorted-subset donors had higher generation probabilities. Estimated clonotype richness was generally larger for naive than for memory subsets. Across a handful of donors, approximately 5% of naive CD4, more than 3% of naive CD8, under 2.5% of memory CD4, and roughly 0.41% of memory CD8 clonotypes were shared.

This sequence originates from a man aged 18 to 29 in good health. This sequence uses TRBV7-2 and TRBJ2-7; 8 nucleotides in the junction match TRBD2. Sequenced material: memory CD4+ T cells sorted from blood. What this sample's cell subset or site label stands for: CD45RA-negative fraction. The nucleotide sequence is given as TGTGCCAGCAGCCTACTAGCGGTTGGATACGAGCAGTACTTC. This is translated as CASSLLAVGYEQYF.